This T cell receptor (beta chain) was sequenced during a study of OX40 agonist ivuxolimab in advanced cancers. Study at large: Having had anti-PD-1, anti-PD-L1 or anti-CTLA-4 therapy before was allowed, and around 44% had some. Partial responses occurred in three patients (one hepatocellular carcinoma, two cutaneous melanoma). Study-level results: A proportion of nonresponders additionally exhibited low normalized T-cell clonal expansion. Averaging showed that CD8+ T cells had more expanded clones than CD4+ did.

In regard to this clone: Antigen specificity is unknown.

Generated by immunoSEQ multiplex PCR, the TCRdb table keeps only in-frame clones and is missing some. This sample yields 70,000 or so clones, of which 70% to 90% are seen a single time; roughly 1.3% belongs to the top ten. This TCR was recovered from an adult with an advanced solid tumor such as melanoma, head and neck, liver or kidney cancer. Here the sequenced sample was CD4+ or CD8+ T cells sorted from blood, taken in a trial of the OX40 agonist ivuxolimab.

The CDR3 DNA reads TGTGCCAGCAGCGCTCAGGGTACTAACTATGGCTACACCTTC. Protein sequence: CASSAQGTNYGYTF. The gene calls are TRBV9 and TRBJ1-2; possibly TRBD1 for D (5 bases). The V end was cut by 3 bases, the J end by 0 bases, with 9 bases between. This CDR3 is built from 14 residues. Germline V lookup: CDR1 SGDLS, CDR2 YYNGEE.